Listed here are 27 T cell receptor beta chains from one sample, sequenced in a study of memory CD4+ T cells and cytomegalovirus serostatus. TCRdb keeps only in-frame clones here, not all; method: immunoSEQ multiplex PCR. The sample records about 60,000 clones, 70% to 85% being singletons. The sort gate was single viable CD3+CD4+CD8-CD45RO+ cells for memory CD4+ T cells. The sample comprised memory CD4+ T cells from blood. These receptors came from an adult in good health and CMV-seropositive.

V usage is TRBV25-1 and J usage is TRBJ2-1; 7 nucleotides align to TRBD2. The CDR3 loop spans 13 amino acids. Trimming took 7 bases from V and 8 from J; bases not matched to a gene: 8. Per germline, CDR1 MGHDK and CDR2 SYGVNS. Here the CDR3 DNA reads TGTGCCAGCATTGGCGGGAGCTGGTATGAGCAGTTCTTC. Translating gives CASIGGSWYEQFF.

The V gene is TRBV6-1, the J gene TRBJ2-1; either TRBD1 or TRBD2 may supply D (5 bases each). Trimming shortened V by 7 bases and J by 2 bases, and 9 bases separated the two germline ends. The CDR3 spans 13 residues. The germline V gene encodes CDR1 MNHNS and CDR2 SASEGT. The DNA for the CDR3 is TGTGCCAGCAAAGCGGACACCTACAATGAGCAGTTCTTC. Translating it yields CASKADTYNEQFF.

The rearrangement joins TRBV7-9 to TRBJ1-2; 7 bases map to TRBD1. The CDR3 has 13 amino acids. Germline V gene lookup returns CDR1 SEHNR and CDR2 FQNEAQ (reference sequence). The junction had 1 base not matched to a gene; V was cut back by 6 bases and J by 0 bases. In DNA form, the CDR3 reads TGTGCCAGCAGGGACAGGTCTAACTATGGCTACACCTTC. Translated: CASRDRSNYGYTF.

The chain is built from TRBV28 and TRBJ1-1, with D unclear. This CDR3 is built from 13 residues. V lost 3 bases and J 0 bases, leaving 5 bases between the germline ends. From germline, CDR1 is MDHEN and CDR2 SYDVKM. CDR3 amino acids: CASSFVMNTEAFF. In DNA, the CDR3 is TGTGCCAGCAGTTTTGTCATGAACACTGAAGCTTTCTTT. The full variable domain, with the rest looked up from reference TRBV28 and TRBJ1-1, is DVKVTQSSRYLVKRTGEKVFLECVQDMDHENMFWYRQDPGLGLRLIYFSYDVKMKEKGDIPEGYSVSREKKERFSLILESASTNQTSMYLCASSFVMNTEAFFGQGTRLTVV.

The chain couples TRBV30 to TRBJ2-1; D gene ambiguous. The V end lost 1 base, the J end lost 8 bases, and 12 bases lay between the germline ends. The germline gives CDR1 GTSNPN, CDR2 SVGIG (reference sequence). The CDR3 loop spans 13 amino acids. The CDR3 reads CAWSGTSEYEQFF. CDR3 DNA sequence: TGTGCCTGGAGTGGGACGAGTGAATATGAGCAGTTCTTC.

In this sample, this clone turned up a few times. J is TRBJ1-2 and V is TRBV30, with 10 positions matching TRBD1. The CDR3 is 14 residues long. Germline CDR1 reads GTSNPN; CDR2 reads SVGIG (reference sequence). The junction had 5 bases not matched to a gene; V was cut back by 3 bases and J by 4 bases. CDR3 in amino acids: CAWSRDRGGYGYTF. The CDR3 nucleotides are TGTGCCTGGAGCAGGGACAGGGGAGGCTATGGCTACACCTTC. Drawing the rest from reference TRBV30 and TRBJ1-2, the complete variable domain is SQTIHQWPATLVQPVGSPLSLECTVEGTSNPNLYWYRQAAGRGLQLLFYSVGIGQISSEVPQNLSASRPQDRQFILSSKKLLLSDSGFYLCAWSRDRGGYGYTFGSGTRLTVV.

The V gene is TRBV5-4, the J gene TRBJ2-5, with 13 bases matching TRBD2. Germline values: CDR1 SGHNT, CDR2 YYREEE (reference sequence). The V and J ends lost 4 bases and 2 bases, in that order; junction bases with no gene match: 8. The CDR3 has 17 residues. Here the CDR3 DNA reads TGTGCCAGCAGCAAGGGACTAGCGGGATCCAAACAAGAGACCCAGTACTTC. Protein: CASSKGLAGSKQETQYF.

There are a few counts of this clone. The chain links TRBV6-6 to TRBJ2-1; D is perhaps TRBD1 or TRBD2 (5 bases each). The ends were cut back, 7 bases at V and 0 bases at J, with 13 bases in the middle. CDR3 size: 15 residues. CDR1 is MNHNY, CDR2 SVGAGI, per germline (reference sequence). The CDR3 DNA sequence: TGTGCCAGCACCGAGGGGTCTCGCTCCTACAATGAGCAGTTCTTC. The encoded protein is CASTEGSRSYNEQFF.

This clone came up once. This chain uses TRBV2 with TRBJ2-5; 7 nucleotides agree with TRBD2. CDR3 length: 18 residues. Germline trimming cut 2 bases from V and 4 bases from J; bases unmatched to any gene: 16. CDR1 and CDR2 (germline): SNHLY, FYNNEI. The CDR3 region is CASSEIPSGSARGETQYF. The CDR3 nucleotides are TGTGCCAGCAGTGAAATACCTAGCGGTTCTGCCAGAGGAGAGACCCAGTACTTC.

The genes are TRBV7-9 and TRBJ1-2; D is ambiguous. The length of the CDR3 is 13 residues. The V and J ends lost 5 bases and 4 bases respectively, with 11 bases between them. Per the germline V gene, CDR1 is SEHNR and CDR2 is FQNEAQ (reference sequence). CDR3 residues: CASSPPAGYGYTF. In DNA form, the CDR3 reads TGTGCCAGCAGCCCTCCAGCGGGCTATGGCTACACCTTC.

This clone was counted once. J is TRBJ1-4 and V is TRBV7-8; TRBD1 might be the D (5 bases). The V gene lost 2 bases and the J gene lost 4 bases, with 14 bases spanning the gap. Germline V gives CDR1 SGHVS, CDR2 FQNEAQ. This CDR3 comprises 16 residues. The CDR3 bases are TGTGCCAGCAGCTTACAGGGAGGGTCTGGTAATGAAAAACTGTTTTTT. Translation gives CASSLQGGSGNEKLFF.

This chain uses TRBV5-1 with TRBJ1-4, with 8 bases matching TRBD1. V dropped 4 bases and J dropped 4; count of bases not matched to a gene: 6. This CDR3 is 15 amino acids long. The V gene's germline CDR1 is SGHRS and CDR2 YFSETQ. CDR3 region: CASSHQGANNEKLFF. CDR3 nucleotide sequence: TGCGCCAGCAGCCACCAGGGGGCGAATAATGAAAAACTGTTTTTT.

The chain links TRBV5-4 to TRBJ1-5; tentatively, D is TRBD1 (5 bases). Germline CDR1 reads SGHNT; CDR2 reads YYREEE (reference sequence). The length of the CDR3 is 15 residues. V dropped 5 bases and J dropped 1 base, with 13 bases sitting between them. The CDR3 protein is CASRDGGVSNQPQHF. In nucleotides, the CDR3 is TGTGCCAGCAGGGATGGGGGGGTGAGCAATCAGCCCCAGCATTTT.

The rearrangement links TRBV29-1 to TRBJ2-1; D may be TRBD1 (6 bases). This CDR3 region has 12 residues. Germline V lookup: CDR1 SQVTM, CDR2 ANQGSEA. V was cut by 4 bases and J by 12 bases, with 16 bases left in between. The CDR3 sequence: CSVADRTRRQFF. Here the CDR3 DNA reads TGCAGCGTTGCCGACAGGACGCGTCGGCAGTTCTTC.

This rearrangement joins TRBV27 to TRBJ2-1, with 13 bases identical to TRBD2. Germline assignment: CDR1 MNHEY and CDR2 SMNVEV (reference sequence). The CDR3 is 19 amino acids. Losses at the gene ends were 4 bases for V and 0 bases for J; bases not matched to a gene: 9. The CDR3, as DNA: TGTGCCAGCAGTTCAAAGGGACTAGCGGGACCGAGCTCCTACAATGAGCAGTTCTTC. Translated, it gives CASSSKGLAGPSSYNEQFF.

The chain joins TRBV7-8 to TRBJ2-7; possible D gene TRBD1, 6 bases. CDR1 SGHVS and CDR2 FQNEAQ come from the germline V gene. CDR3 size: 12 residues. Trimming took 5 bases from V and 2 from J, leaving 7 bases between them. CDR3 nucleotide sequence: TGTGCCAGCAGCCGGGACACCTACGAGCAGTACTTC. This codes for CASSRDTYEQYF.

This clone was counted between two and nine times. This chain links TRBV7-2 with TRBJ2-3; D is perhaps TRBD2 (7 bases). CDR3 length equals 15 residues. CDR1 and CDR2 (germline): SGHTA, FQGNSA. The V end was cut by 2 bases, the J end by 4 bases, with 13 bases between. The CDR3 region has the DNA TGTGCCAGCAGCTTAAACCCGGGGGGCGCAGATACGCAGTATTTT. As protein: CASSLNPGGADTQYF.

The chain combines TRBV2 with TRBJ2-1; D call uncertain. The length of the CDR3 is 15 residues. V lost 7 bases, J lost 4 bases, and 17 bases lay in between. Per the germline V gene, CDR1 is SNHLY and CDR2 is FYNNEI. CDR3 sequence: CASTQNGPGYNEQFF. In nucleotides, the CDR3 is TGTGCCAGCACTCAAAACGGGCCGGGTTACAATGAGCAGTTCTTC.

The V and J genes are TRBV9 and TRBJ2-1, with 10 bases identical to TRBD2. CDR1 is SGDLS, CDR2 YYNGEE, per germline. Unmatched junction bases numbered 5, after V lost 0 bases and J lost 5 bases. The CDR3 loop spans 16 amino acids. The CDR3 region is CASSVGPAGGDNEQFF. As DNA, the CDR3 is TGTGCCAGCAGCGTAGGTCCAGCGGGAGGGGACAATGAGCAGTTCTTC.

The rearrangement uses TRBV9 and TRBJ1-4, with D hard to call. V was cut by 4 bases and J by 8 bases, with 12 bases left in between. This CDR3 has 13 amino acids. Germline V gives CDR1 SGDLS, CDR2 YYNGEE. CDR3 amino acids: CASSLGPHEKLFF. DNA of the CDR3: TGTGCCAGCAGCCTCGGGCCGCACGAAAAACTGTTTTTT. The full variable domain, completed using reference TRBV9 and TRBJ1-4, is DSGVTQTPKHLITATGQRVTLRCSPRSGDLSVYWYQQSLDQGLQFLIQYYNGEERAKGNILERFSAQQFPDLHSELNLSSLELGDSALYFCASSLGPHEKLFFGSGTQLSVL.

The rearrangement uses TRBV6-5 and TRBJ1-2; D not resolved. The CDR3 has 14 residues. The germline V gene has CDR1 MNHEY and CDR2 SVGAGI. Trimming shortened V by 6 bases and J by 4 bases, and 15 bases separated the two germline ends. Written as DNA, the CDR3 is TGTGCCAGCAGCTACGATGGGAATTCCTATGGCTACACCTTC. It specifies CASSYDGNSYGYTF.

This clone is categorized as medium-sized (0.01 to 0.1%). The genes are TRBV2 and TRBJ2-5, with D hard to call. This CDR3 comprises 14 residues. The V end lost 1 base, the J end lost 4 bases, and 10 bases lay between the germline ends. CDR1 SNHLY and CDR2 FYNNEI come from the germline V gene. In nucleotides, the CDR3 is TGTGCCAGCAGTGAAGAACCACGTGGAGAGACCCAGTACTTC. The encoded protein is CASSEEPRGETQYF.

This chain connects TRBV5-6 to TRBJ2-3, with 7 bases lining up with TRBD2. CDR1 and CDR2 from the germline V gene are SGHDT and YYEEEE. The CDR3 loop spans 15 amino acids. J lost 7 bases, V lost 4 bases, and 12 bases had no gene match. DNA of the CDR3: TGTGCCAGCAGCACGCTAGCGGCCCAGGGATATACGCAGTATTTT. It codes for CASSTLAAQGYTQYF.

This clone was picked up a small number of times. The V call is TRBV7-2, the J call TRBJ1-1; unclear D gene. Germline CDR1 reads SGHTA; CDR2 reads FQGNSA. CDR3 length: 13 amino acids. Between the trimmed V and J ends, which lost 3 bases and 2 bases, there was a span of 7 bases. The CDR3 sequence: CASSFSPNTEAFF. The CDR3 nucleotides read TGTGCCAGCAGCTTTTCCCCTAACACTGAAGCTTTCTTT.

The V call is TRBV5-6, the J call TRBJ2-5; D remains ambiguous. CDR3 size: 13 residues. The germline gives CDR1 SGHDT, CDR2 YYEEEE. V was pared by 0 bases and J by 5 bases, with 8 bases between. CDR3 in DNA: TGTGCCAGCAGCTTGGACGAGAGGGAGACCCAGTACTTC. This translates into CASSLDERETQYF.

The rearrangement links TRBV2 to TRBJ2-1, with D unclear. The CDR3 runs 15 residues. Germline-derived CDR1 and CDR2 are SNHLY and FYNNEI. V was cut by 3 bases and J by 8 bases, with 17 bases left in between. The CDR3 sequence: CASSETARSDYEQFF. The CDR3 nucleotides read TGTGCCAGCAGTGAGACGGCTAGAAGCGACTATGAGCAGTTCTTC.

This clone came up a few times. V is TRBV28 and J is TRBJ1-1; no firm D call. V was cut by 8 bases and J by 5 bases, with 9 bases left in between. This CDR3 is built from 11 residues. CDR1 and CDR2 from the germline V gene are MDHEN and SYDVKM. The CDR3 bases are TGTGCCAGCGCTGAGGGAACTGAAGCTTTCTTT. It codes for CASAEGTEAFF.